This T cell receptor (beta chain) was obtained from a study of blood T cell repertoires in COVID-19. Study details: Spain, Italy and the United States supplied samples that represented acute and convalescent COVID-19. The analysed material was cDNA or gDNA that came from T cells, B-cell-depleted T cells, or PBMCs.

Participant-given clinical history determined each cohort assignment. In the authors' workflow: By means of reference gene primer amplification, nucleated cell counts were estimated. Libraries were prepared by immunoSEQ multiplex PCR; TCRdb keeps only in-frame clonotypes and omits some of them. The V and J calls and clone size are taken from that table; D and trimming were inferred from the DNA. The sample gives roughly 400,000 clones, more than 75% of which show up once; approximately 10% is in the top ten. Sequences were obtained from PBMCs or T cells enriched from blood (not recorded which). The receptor's source is a woman in her forties or fifties who had recovered from COVID-19.

The CDR3 is CAPSPGTTVGTDTQYF. The CDR3 DNA is TGTGCCCCTTCTCCCGGCACTACCGTCGGCACAGATACGCAGTATTTT. The chain carries TRBV5-4 and TRBJ2-3; D is undetermined. The CDR3 loop spans 16 amino acids. The V and J ends lost 10 bases and 1 base respectively, with 22 bases between them. In germline, CDR1 is SGHNT, CDR2 YYREEE (reference sequence).